This record covers a single T cell receptor beta chain. V dropped 0 bases and J dropped 0 bases, with 11 bases sitting between them. The CDR3 length is 16 residues. Germline loops: CDR1 LNHDA, CDR2 SQIVND (reference sequence). The table came from immunoSEQ multiplex PCR; TCRdb's copy has only in-frame clones and leaves some out. The data show approximately 200,000 clones, 90% to 95% seen once. This sample is drawn from a study of blood T cell repertoires in COVID-19. Sequenced: peripheral blood. V is TRBV19 and J is TRBJ1-2; possible D gene TRBD1, 6 bases. The sequence was collected from a man aged 25-40 years with COVID-19, enrolled during active disease. CDR3 sequence (DNA): TGTGCCAGTAGTATAGAGGGGACACCAGCTAACTATGGCTACACCTTC. Encoded protein: CASSIEGTPANYGYTF.